A single sample gave rise to the 23 T cell receptor beta chains below, sequenced in a study of vaccination and CD4 T cells after COVID-19. Regarding treatment: approximately nine-day PBMC culture with coronavirus spike peptide pools or control peptides (ViraFEST assay). Their antigens remain unidentified. An Oncomine TCR Beta short-read assay was used to sequence the DNA from cultured CD4+ T cells. TCRdb used MiXCR to reprocess the PCR reads, holding one entry per CDR3 protein. The sample shows some 2,000 distinct CDR3 sequences, approximately 50% of them seen only once. Specimen: CD4+ T cells from blood, cultured in vitro, collected after SARS-CoV-2 vaccination. Receptors were obtained from a human donor who had recovered from COVID-19.

J is TRBJ1-2 and V is TRBV12-3 or TRBV12-4; TRBD1 matches at 10 bases. V shed 1 base and J 9 bases; nucleotides not matched to a gene: 5. This CDR3 region has 14 residues. CDR3 coding DNA: TGTGCCAGCAGTTTAGGGGGACAGGGGATGAGCTACACCTTC. It translates to CASSLGGQGMSYTF.

J is TRBJ2-3 and V is TRBV7-2, with TRBD2 matching 8 bases. CDR1 is SGHTA and CDR2 is FQGNSA in the germline V gene. The V gene end was trimmed by 5 bases and the J gene end by 0 bases; junction bases not matched to a gene: 10. The CDR3 runs 17 residues. The CDR3 region has the DNA TGTGCCAGCAGCGTAACTCTAGCGGGCACAAGCACAGATACGCAGTATTTT. Protein: CASSVTLAGTSTDTQYF.

The chain employs TRBV27 and TRBJ2-5; 7 nucleotides agree with TRBD2. The CDR3 length is 15 residues. Germline CDR1 and CDR2: MNHEY and SMNVEV (reference sequence). Trimming cost V 0 bases and J 1 base; bases outside gene matches: 2. The CDR3 nucleotides read TGTGCCAGCAGTTTATCAACTAGCGCCCAAGAGACCCAGTACTTC. Residues: CASSLSTSAQETQYF.

The gene calls are TRBV5-1 and TRBJ1-1; TRBD1 might be the D (5 bases). Germline CDR1 and CDR2: SGHRS and YFSETQ. The CDR3 is 12 residues long. CDR3 nucleotides: TGCGCGACTGGGGATGGGGGCACTGAAGCTTTCTTT. Its translation: CATGDGGTEAFF.

The chain links TRBV4-1 to TRBJ2-5; D not resolved. Trimming took 1 base from V and 5 from J, leaving 8 bases between them. Germline-derived CDR1 and CDR2 are MGHRA and YSYEKL. The CDR3 consists of 13 residues. CDR3 in amino acids: CASSQGVWETQYF. For the CDR3, the DNA is TGCGCCAGCAGCCAAGGCGTTTGGGAGACCCAGTACTTC.

V and J are TRBV5-1 and TRBJ1-2, with D tentatively TRBD1 (5 bases). Germline V lookup: CDR1 SGHRS, CDR2 YFSETQ. Between the trimmed V and J ends, which lost 0 bases and 4 bases, there was a span of 13 bases. This CDR3 comprises 15 residues. The CDR3 here is CASSLGGGSVYGYTF. The CDR3 coding sequence is TGCGCCAGCAGCTTGGGGGGGGGATCGGTCTATGGCTACACCTTC.

In its sample, this clonotype ranks as hyperexpanded (1% or more). The rearrangement links TRBV20-1 to TRBJ2-1; 13 nucleotides match TRBD2. Per germline, CDR1 DFQATT and CDR2 SNEGSKA (reference sequence). This CDR3 region has 12 residues. The J segment lost 7 bases and the V segment lost 7 bases, leaving 1 base of the junction unmatched. This CDR3 reads CSETSGRNEQFF. DNA for the CDR3: TGCAGTGAGACTAGCGGGAGGAATGAGCAGTTCTTC.

This clonotype turned up a few times. This chain connects TRBV19 to TRBJ1-5, with D possibly being TRBD1 (5 bases). This CDR3 has 15 amino acids. Germline CDR1 and CDR2: LNHDA and SQIVND (reference sequence). Trimming left V 3 bases short and J 5 bases short, with 14 bases between. CDR3 protein: CASSMGEGVDQPQHF. The DNA of the CDR3 is TGTGCCAGTAGTATGGGCGAAGGGGTCGATCAGCCCCAGCATTTT.

This chain joins TRBV6-1 and TRBJ2-4, with D unclear. The V gene's germline CDR1 is MNHNS and CDR2 SASEGT. Trimming shortened V by 0 bases and J by 0 bases, and 3 bases separated the two germline ends. CDR3 length: 14 amino acids. The CDR3 reads CASSEAGAKNIQYF. The CDR3 region has the DNA TGTGCCAGCAGTGAAGCAGGAGCCAAAAACATTCAGTACTTC.

The table lists this clonotype with a few counts. This chain connects TRBV20-1 to TRBJ1-2; 8 bases are a match to TRBD1. Germline lookup yields CDR1 DFQATT and CDR2 SNEGSKA (reference sequence). The CDR3 sequence is 13 residues long. V lost 6 bases, J lost 6 bases, and 9 bases stayed unmatched. The CDR3 here is CSAEGQARDGYTF. The CDR3 DNA is TGCAGTGCCGAGGGACAGGCTAGAGATGGCTACACCTTC.

This chain connects TRBV11-2 to TRBJ2-7; unclear D gene. The germline gives CDR1 SGHAT, CDR2 FQNNGV. Trimming cost V 5 bases and J 6 bases, with 8 bases left between them. There are 11 residues in the CDR3. CDR3 nucleotide sequence: TGTGCCAGCAGCCCTGCCCGCGAGCAGTACTTC. Translated, it gives CASSPAREQYF. The variable domain in full, completed from reference TRBV11-2 and TRBJ2-7, reads EAGVAQSPRYKIIEKRQSVAFWCNPISGHATLYWYQQILGQGPKLLIQFQNNGVVDDSQLPKDRFSAERLKGVDSTLKIQPAKLEDSAVYLCASSPAREQYFGPGTRLTVT.

V is TRBV7-9 and J is TRBJ1-1, with D unresolved. V dropped 0 bases and J dropped 3 bases, with 5 bases sitting between them. The CDR3 has 13 amino acids. Germline CDR1 SEHNR, CDR2 FQNEAQ (reference sequence). The CDR3 sequence: CASSLARYTEAFF. CDR3 DNA sequence: TGTGCCAGCAGCTTAGCCCGGTACACTGAAGCTTTCTTT.

V is TRBV18 and J is TRBJ2-7; 8 bases align to TRBD1. V gave up 3 bases and J gave up 3 bases; unmatched junction bases: 4. The CDR3 length is 14 residues. In germline, CDR1 is KGHSH, CDR2 LQKENI. The CDR3 reads CASSPGTGHYEQYF. CDR3 coding DNA: TGTGCCAGCTCACCTGGGACAGGACACTACGAGCAGTACTTC. The variable domain in full, with the rest retrieved from reference TRBV18 and TRBJ2-7, is NAGVMQNPRHLVRRRGQEARLRCSPMKGHSHVYWYRQLPEEGLKFMVYLQKENIIDESGMPKERFSAEFPKEGPSILRIQQVVRGDSAAYFCASSPGTGHYEQYFGPGTRLTVT.

The genes are TRBV6-2 or TRBV6-3 and TRBJ1-2, with a weak D call TRBD1 (5 bases). The CDR3 is made up of 12 amino acids. Germline V gives CDR1 MNHEY, CDR2 SVGEGT. Trimming cost V 7 bases and J 8 bases, with 14 bases left between them. The CDR3 nucleotides are TGTGCCAGCACCACGGGGTGGGACGGCTACACCTTC. Its protein is CASTTGWDGYTF.

Judged by abundance, this clonotype is medium-sized (0.01 to 0.1%). J is TRBJ1-1 and V is TRBV7-9; 10 bases match TRBD1. J gave up 5 bases and V 5 bases, and 8 bases lay outside the gene matches. This CDR3 is 15 amino acids long. The germline V gene encodes CDR1 SEHNR and CDR2 FQNEAQ (reference sequence). This chain's CDR3 is CASSATRTGGTEAFF. CDR3 sequence (DNA): TGTGCCAGCAGCGCCACCCGGACAGGGGGTACTGAAGCTTTCTTT. The full variable domain, in which reference TRBV7-9 and TRBJ1-1 provide the parts outside the CDR3, is DTGVSQNPRHKITKRGQNVTFRCDPISEHNRLYWYRQTLGQGPEFLTYFQNEAQLEKSRLLSDRFSAERPKGSFSTLEIQRTEQGDSAMYLCASSATRTGGTEAFFGQGTRLTVV.

This clonotype came up a few times. The rearrangement uses TRBV20-1 and TRBJ2-5, with D possibly being TRBD1 or TRBD2 (5 bases each). The ends were cut back, 5 bases at V and 3 bases at J, with 10 bases in the middle. The CDR3 totals 12 residues. The germline gives CDR1 DFQATT, CDR2 SNEGSKA (reference sequence). In nucleotides, the CDR3 is TGCAGTGCTGGGGACGGCAAAGAGACCCAGTACTTC. Its protein product is CSAGDGKETQYF.

The V and J genes are TRBV7-9 and TRBJ2-2; 13 nucleotides match TRBD2. There are 16 residues in the CDR3. Trimming at V came to 8 bases and at J to 1 base, leaving 4 bases not matched to a gene. Germline values: CDR1 SEHNR, CDR2 FQNEAQ (reference sequence). CDR3 amino acids: CASSTSGRGNTGELFF. The CDR3 DNA sequence: TGTGCCAGCTCTACTAGCGGGAGGGGGAACACCGGGGAGCTGTTTTTT.

This clonotype appeared a few times. V and J are TRBV2 and TRBJ1-5, with 9 bases that match TRBD1. This CDR3 has 14 amino acids. Germline V lookup: CDR1 SNHLY, CDR2 FYNNEI. V shed 5 bases, J shed 3 bases, and the junction held 2 bases outside the gene matches. CDR3 nucleotides: TGTGCCAGCAGTTGGGACAGGGTCAATCAGCCCCAGCATTTT. Translated: CASSWDRVNQPQHF.

V is TRBV19 and J is TRBJ2-3; 12 bases line up with TRBD1. The CDR3 extends over 15 amino acids. Losses at the gene ends were 5 bases for V and 3 bases for J; bases not matched to a gene: 3. Germline lookup yields CDR1 LNHDA and CDR2 SQIVND (reference sequence). The DNA of the CDR3 is TGTGCCAGTAGTGGGACAGGGGGCTCAACAGATACGCAGTATTTT. Residues: CASSGTGGSTDTQYF.

This clonotype was observed a few times. The V and J genes are TRBV6-1 and TRBJ1-2, with D possibly matching TRBD1 (5 bases). V lost 8 bases, J lost 4 bases, and 11 bases lay in between. The CDR3 is made up of 12 amino acids. Germline V CDR1 and CDR2: MNHNS, SASEGT. CDR3 protein: CASSNRSYGYTF. In DNA, the CDR3 is TGTGCCAGCTCTAACAGGAGCTATGGCTACACCTTC.

The V and J genes are TRBV6-1 and TRBJ1-1, with no clear D. The CDR3 spans 14 residues. Trimming removed 0 bases at V and 3 bases at J, with 8 bases between. Germline-derived CDR1 and CDR2 are MNHNS and SASEGT. The CDR3 bases are TGTGCCAGCAGTGAAGCGGCGGACTACACTGAAGCTTTCTTT. Translating it yields CASSEAADYTEAFF.

This chain links TRBV7-2 with TRBJ1-2, with TRBD1 identical over 7 bases. The J segment lost 4 bases and the V segment lost 2 bases, leaving 4 bases of the junction unmatched. Per germline, CDR1 SGHTA and CDR2 FQGNSA. This CDR3 region has 14 residues. The CDR3 DNA sequence: TGTGCCAGCAGCTTACCGGGACAGCCCTATGGCTACACCTTC. This translates into CASSLPGQPYGYTF. Supplemented by reference TRBV7-2 and TRBJ1-2, the full variable domain reads GAGVSQSPSNKVTEKGKDVELRCDPISGHTALYWYRQSLGQGLEFLIYFQGNSAPDKSGLPSDRFSAERTGGSVSTLTIQRTQQEDSAVYLCASSLPGQPYGYTFGSGTRLTVV.

The genes are TRBV20-1 and TRBJ1-4; TRBD1 matches at 9 bases. There are 15 residues in the CDR3. CDR1 DFQATT and CDR2 SNEGSKA come from the germline V gene (reference sequence). The V gene end was trimmed by 3 bases and the J gene end by 2 bases; junction bases not matched to a gene: 4. CDR3 sequence (DNA): TGCAGTGCTAGCTCCGGGACAGGGACTAATGAAAAACTGTTTTTT. Translating gives CSASSGTGTNEKLFF.